Below, 17 T cell receptor beta chains from the same sample are listed, as sequenced in a study of metastatic and nonmetastatic thyroid tumors. MiXCR was used by TCRdb to re-call the PCR reads. The table shows 50,000 or so clones, with 24% occurring only once. Patients were all untreated before their thyroid surgery. Sequenced material: blood. The receptors stem from a male donor with papillary thyroid cancer or a benign thyroid nodule (not recorded which). Some clones in this sample may be carry-over from other donors' samples.

This clone qualifies as medium-sized. The rearrangement joins TRBV12-5 to TRBJ2-5; 10 nucleotides match TRBD1. The CDR3 is 16 amino acids. The V gene end was trimmed by 1 base and the J gene end by 2 bases; junction bases not matched to a gene: 4. CDR1 LGHNT and CDR2 FRNRAP come from the germline V gene. The CDR3 loop is CASGLGTGGKQETQYF. CDR3 coding DNA: TGTGCTAGTGGTTTGGGGACAGGGGGAAAACAAGAGACCCAGTACTTC.

This chain joins TRBV10-3 and TRBJ1-1; 7 bases match TRBD1. Germline CDR1 reads ENHRY; CDR2 reads SYGVKD. The CDR3 has 14 amino acids. The CDR3 loop is CATSRSQGGTEAFF. The CDR3 DNA sequence: TGTGCGACCAGTCGTAGTCAGGGGGGGACTGAAGCTTTCTTT.

Comments on this clone: Given a much more abundant clone one base away, this may be a read error. The same CDR3 can be traced to other DNA sequences in this sample. The chain combines TRBV5-4 with TRBJ2-4; no reliable D call. This CDR3 spans 17 amino acids. V was clipped by 1 base and J by 0 bases, with 14 bases between them. Germline V gene sequence: CDR1 SGHNT, CDR2 YYREEE (reference sequence). The CDR3 DNA is TGTGCCAGCAGCTTGAAAGAACTGACCCTAGCCAAAAACATTCAGTACTTC. Translated, it gives CASSLKELTLAKNIQYF.

This clone has more than one count but fewer than ten. Since a much larger clone is just one base distant, this may be a read error. This chain links TRBV9 with TRBJ2-3; D ambiguous. Between the trimmed V and J ends, which lost 6 bases and 6 bases, there was a span of 11 bases. Germline CDR1 SGDLS, CDR2 YYNGEE. The CDR3 has 12 amino acids. The CDR3 DNA follows: TGTGCCAGCAACCTGGGCTCCGATACGCAGTATTTT. Its translation: CASNLGSDTQYF.

This clone was seen more than once but under ten times. Relative to the germline gene, one junction end is altered; a read error may explain this. The CDR3 coding sequence is TGTTCCAGCAGTTACTCGGGTTCTGGGCCCAACGTCCTGACTTTC. It is translated as CSSSYSGSGPNVLTF. V usage is TRBV6-5 and J usage is TRBJ2-6; D uncertain. This CDR3 is 15 amino acids long. The V gene's germline CDR1 is MNHEY and CDR2 SVGAGI.

This clone was found many times. This rearrangement joins TRBV19 to TRBJ2-1; 7 positions agree with TRBD1. Per the germline V gene, CDR1 is LNHDA and CDR2 is SQIVND (reference sequence). This CDR3 has 16 residues. The J segment lost 3 bases and the V segment lost 0 bases, leaving 5 bases of the junction unmatched. The CDR3 DNA is TGTGCCAGTAGTATAGATGGGACAGATCACTACAATGAGCAGTTCTTC. Protein: CASSIDGTDHYNEQFF.

This clone showed up many times. This chain uses TRBV10-1 with TRBJ1-5, with TRBD1 identical over 7 bases. Germline CDR1 and CDR2: WNHNN and SYGVQD (reference sequence). The junction had 8 bases not matched to a gene; V was cut back by 3 bases and J by 9 bases. The CDR3 consists of 14 residues. The CDR3 bases are TGCGCCAGCAGTGATGGGGACAGTGGACGGCCCCAGCATTTT. Translated, it gives CASSDGDSGRPQHF.

This clone was picked up many times. J is TRBJ2-5 and V is TRBV20-1; 7 bases align to TRBD2. Germline-derived CDR1 and CDR2 are DFQATT and SNEGSKA (reference sequence). V shed 0 bases and J 5 bases; nucleotides not matched to a gene: 9. The CDR3 consists of 15 residues. CDR3 coding DNA: TGCAGTGCTAGAGATTCGTCCGGGGGGAGGGAGACCCAGTACTTC. It specifies CSARDSSGGRETQYF.

In this sample, this clone turned up many times. The rearrangement joins TRBV5-5 to TRBJ1-4; tentatively, D is TRBD1 (6 bases). This CDR3 has 14 residues. The germline gives CDR1 SGHKS, CDR2 YYEKEE (reference sequence). Trimming took 4 bases from V and 6 from J, leaving 13 bases between them. This CDR3 is CASSPQGMHEKLFF. CDR3 DNA sequence: TGTGCCAGCAGCCCCCAGGGGATGCATGAAAAACTGTTTTTT.

The table lists this clone with many counts. The rearrangement uses TRBV2 and TRBJ2-1; D may match TRBD1 or TRBD2 (7 bases each). The V end was cut by 7 bases, the J end by 3 bases, with 16 bases between. The CDR3 extends over 15 amino acids. The germline V gene encodes CDR1 SNHLY and CDR2 FYNNEI. CDR3 sequence reads: CASITSGGGYNEQFF. Here the CDR3 DNA reads TGTGCCAGCATTACTTCAGGGGGGGGCTACAATGAGCAGTTCTTC.

This clone was picked up a small number of times. CDR3 in amino acids: CASSPGGVLNEQFF. The CDR3, as DNA: TGTGCCAGTTCTCCGGGGGGGGTTCTGAATGAGCAGTTCTTC. V is TRBV19 and J is TRBJ2-1; TRBD2 agrees at 8 bases. J lost 7 bases, V lost 8 bases, and 10 bases had no gene match. Germline V gene sequence: CDR1 LNHDA, CDR2 SQIVND (reference sequence). The CDR3 consists of 14 residues.

This clone was picked up many times. The genes are TRBV20-1 and TRBJ2-7, with TRBD1 matching 7 bases. This CDR3 has 15 amino acids. Trimming at V came to 6 bases and at J to 4 bases, leaving 15 bases not matched to a gene. From germline, CDR1 is DFQATT and CDR2 SNEGSKA (reference sequence). The CDR3 loop reads CSAGPLQGMRYEQYF. The CDR3 DNA follows: TGCAGTGCGGGACCCTTACAGGGGATGAGGTACGAGCAGTACTTC.

The rearrangement uses TRBV11-2 and TRBJ2-1, with D possibly TRBD2 on 6 matching bases. CDR1 is SGHAT and CDR2 is FQNNGV in the germline V gene. CDR3 size: 14 residues. Trimming took off 4 bases at V and 5 bases at J, with 12 bases between the two ends. CDR3: CASSSRLGNNEQFF. CDR3 nucleotides: TGTGCCAGCAGCTCACGACTAGGTAACAATGAGCAGTTCTTC.

V and J are TRBV15 and TRBJ2-7, with 7 bases identical to TRBD1. The CDR3 runs to 13 residues. V dropped 6 bases and J dropped 5; count of bases not matched to a gene: 7. Germline loops: CDR1 LNHNV, CDR2 YYDKDF (reference sequence). CDR3 protein: CATRVTGLDEQYF. CDR3 nucleotide sequence: TGTGCCACCAGAGTGACAGGGCTGGACGAGCAGTACTTC.

This clone was recorded many times. The chain is built from TRBV7-3 and TRBJ1-1; D may be TRBD1 (6 bases). The germline CDR1 and CDR2 sequences are SGHTA and FQGTGA. V lost 5 bases and J 1 base, leaving 11 bases between the germline ends. The CDR3 spans 14 residues. For the CDR3, the DNA is TGTGCCAGCAGCCCTCGACAGGAGAACACTGAAGCTTTCTTT. Residues: CASSPRQENTEAFF.

In this sample, this clone turned up a few times. Written as DNA, the CDR3 is TGTGCCAGCAGTTTAAGCGGGACTCCCTCAGATACGCAGTATTTT. This encodes CASSLSGTPSDTQYF. The gene calls are TRBV27 and TRBJ2-3; 7 nucleotides line up with TRBD2. This CDR3 contains 15 residues. The germline gives CDR1 MNHEY, CDR2 SMNVEV (reference sequence). V was pared by 2 bases and J by 4 bases, with 6 bases of the junction left unmatched.

This clone was picked up many times. V and J are TRBV10-2 and TRBJ2-1; TRBD2 matches 10 bases. This CDR3 comprises 14 residues. In germline, CDR1 is WSHSY, CDR2 SAAADI. J was trimmed by 5 bases and V by 4 bases; bases with no gene match: 2. CDR3 DNA: TGCGCCAGCAGTGCCAGCGGGAGGGACAATGAGCAGTTCTTC. Its translation: CASSASGRDNEQFF.